A selection of T cell receptor beta chains follows, all from one sample in a study of T cells in Graves' hyperthyroidism and ophthalmopathy. TCRdb redid the calling of the multiplex PCR reads with MiXCR, one entry per CDR3 protein. The repertoire consists of about 680,000 distinct CDR3 sequences, with around a third occurring once and the leading ten covering around a third. Sequenced sample: blood. The receptors stem from a woman aged 35 to 49 with Graves' hyperthyroidism. CDR3s include the opening cysteine and the closing phenylalanine or tryptophan. Fields, in order: CDR3 length, V gene, clone size, J gene, D gene, CDR3 DNA, CDR3 protein. A D gene is named only where the DNA matches it firmly. The size field is filled for only some rows; it gives once, few, many or a size class.

length: 14; V: TRBV20-1; size: .; J: TRBJ2-7; D: TRBD1; DNA: TGCAGTGCTGGTTCCGGGACAGTGACCTACGAGCAGTACTTC; CDR3: CSAGSGTVTYEQYF
length: 14; V: TRBV7-8; size: many; J: TRBJ2-7; D: .; DNA: TGTGCCAGCAGCCACGGTTCTGGGGCCTACGAGCAGTACTTC; CDR3: CASSHGSGAYEQYF
length: 12; V: TRBV2; size: .; J: TRBJ1-5; D: .; DNA: TGTGCCAGCGGGACGGACCGAGAGACCCAGCACTTT; CDR3: CASGTDRETQHF
length: 13; V: TRBV10-3; size: .; J: TRBJ1-1; D: .; DNA: TGTGCCATCAGTGAGACCGGGGCCACTGAAGCTTTCTTT; CDR3: CAISETGATEAFF
length: 13; V: TRBV20-1; size: .; J: TRBJ1-2; D: .; DNA: TGCAGTGCTCCACAATACGAAAACTATGGCTACACCTTC; CDR3: CSAPQYENYGYTF
length: 12; V: TRBV24-1; size: .; J: TRBJ2-4; D: .; DNA: TGTGCCAGCAGGAGTGGGTTGGGCATTCAGTACTTC; CDR3: CASRSGLGIQYF
length: 13; V: TRBV25-1; size: few; J: TRBJ2-3; D: .; DNA: TGTGCCAGCGCCGGGGCTAGCACAGATACGCAGTATTTT; CDR3: CASAGASTDTQYF
length: 13; V: TRBV7-9; size: many; J: TRBJ1-2; D: .; DNA: TGTGCCAGCAGTTCCCAGGGGTACTATGGCTACACCTTC; CDR3: CASSSQGYYGYTF
length: 13; V: TRBV10-3; size: many; J: TRBJ2-2; D: .; DNA: TGTGCCAGCAGCAGCAGTGACGGCGGGGAGCTGTTTTTT; CDR3: CASSSSDGGELFF
length: 16; V: TRBV15; size: many; J: TRBJ2-7; D: TRBD1; DNA: TGTGCCACCAGCAGATTACCGGACAGGGTGGACTACGAGCAGTACTTC; CDR3: CATSRLPDRVDYEQYF
length: 14; V: TRBV20-1; size: many; J: TRBJ1-6; D: .; DNA: TGCAGTGCTAGGGACCGGGACGGGAATTGGGCCCTCCACTTT; CDR3: CSARDRDGNWALHF
length: 14; V: TRBV9; size: .; J: TRBJ1-4; D: .; DNA: TGTGCCAGCAGCGACCAAAGTAGTAATGAAAAACTGTTTTTT; CDR3: CASSDQSSNEKLFF
length: 14; V: TRBV7-2; size: .; J: TRBJ2-7; D: TRBD2; DNA: TGTGCCAGCAGCCCCGGGACTAGCATCCACGAGCAGTACTTC; CDR3: CASSPGTSIHEQYF
length: 19; V: TRBV10-3; size: .; J: TRBJ1-2; D: .; DNA: TGTGCCATCAGTGGTTCTGGGGACCTGAGCGATCACCTCTATCATGGCTACACCTTC; CDR3: CAISGSGDLSDHLYHGYTF
length: 17; V: TRBV10-3; size: many; J: TRBJ1-6; D: .; DNA: TGTGCCATCAGTGATATCCCTGGGGAGGGGGGAAATTCACCCCTCCACTTT; CDR3: CAISDIPGEGGNSPLHF
length: 13; V: TRBV2; size: many; J: TRBJ1-4; D: .; DNA: TGTGCCAGCATGCGTCAGAGAAATGAAAAACTGTTTTTT; CDR3: CASMRQRNEKLFF
length: 12; V: TRBV2; size: many; J: TRBJ1-6; D: .; DNA: TGTGCCAGCATTTTAAACTTTGGTCCCCTCCACTTT; CDR3: CASILNFGPLHF
length: 15; V: TRBV7-9; size: many; J: TRBJ1-6; D: .; DNA: TGTGCCAGCAGTTTTCATACGACCTATAATTCACCCCTCCACTTT; CDR3: CASSFHTTYNSPLHF
length: 15; V: TRBV5-1; size: few; J: TRBJ1-6; D: .; DNA: TGCGCCAGCAGCCAGGCCGGGACGGTAAATTCACCCCTCCACTTT; CDR3: CASSQAGTVNSPLHF
length: 16; V: TRBV4-1; size: .; J: TRBJ1-2; D: TRBD1; DNA: TGCGCCAGCAGCCAAGGGGGGGACAGACCACGTTATGGCTACACCTTC; CDR3: CASSQGGDRPRYGYTF